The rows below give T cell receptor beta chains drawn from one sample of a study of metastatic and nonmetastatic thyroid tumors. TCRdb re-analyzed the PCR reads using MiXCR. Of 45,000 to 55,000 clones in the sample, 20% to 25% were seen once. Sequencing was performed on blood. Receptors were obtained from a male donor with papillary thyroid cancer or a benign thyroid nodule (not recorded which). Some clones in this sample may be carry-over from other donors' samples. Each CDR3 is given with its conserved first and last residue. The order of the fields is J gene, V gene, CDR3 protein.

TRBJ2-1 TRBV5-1 CASSLGMAGSYNEQFF
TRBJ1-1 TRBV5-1 CASRGDTEAFF
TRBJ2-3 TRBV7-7 CASSPLQRSHADTQYF
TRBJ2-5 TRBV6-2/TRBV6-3 CASGAGGGWETQYF
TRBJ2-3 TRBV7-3 CASSLSGEFLTQYF
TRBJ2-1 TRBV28 CASSLRAASYNEQFF
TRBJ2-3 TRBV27 CASSLFLGTADTQYF
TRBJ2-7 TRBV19 CASSGGPPYEQYF
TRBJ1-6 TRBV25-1 CASSDPIGGGSPLHF
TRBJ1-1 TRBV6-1 CAINDGAAEAFF
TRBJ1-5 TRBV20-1 CSARAGDQPQHF
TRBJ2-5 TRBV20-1 CSARGRGGAYQETQYF
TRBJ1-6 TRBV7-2 CASSLVDINSPLHF
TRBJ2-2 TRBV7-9 CASSLLRLGTGELFF
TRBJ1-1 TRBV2 CASTPEPTTEAFF
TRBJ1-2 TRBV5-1 CASSFPGARHYGYTF
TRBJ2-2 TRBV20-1 CSATYRPNTGELFF
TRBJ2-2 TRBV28 CASSPPGHGSTGDLFF
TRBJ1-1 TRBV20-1 CSASRDREDVAFF
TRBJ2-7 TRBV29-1 CSVGEAGGPYEQYF
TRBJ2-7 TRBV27 CASSLLAGAPYEQYF
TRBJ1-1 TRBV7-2 CASSRSGGIGEAFF
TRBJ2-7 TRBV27 CASKTRGGTYEQYF
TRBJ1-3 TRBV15 CATSRDRGTGNTIYF
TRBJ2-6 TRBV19 CASSTLTGSTSGANVLTF
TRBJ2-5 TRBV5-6 CASVGTGTQETQYF
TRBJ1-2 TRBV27 CASSLSGNSGLLNYGYTF
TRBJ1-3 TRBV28 CATGVSSGNTIYF
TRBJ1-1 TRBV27 CASSAFQSSSEAFF
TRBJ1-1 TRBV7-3 CASSSAGHGDTEAFF
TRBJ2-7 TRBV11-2 CASSLADMQYF
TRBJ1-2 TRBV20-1 CSARDSVKRGYTF
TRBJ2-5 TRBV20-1 CSAEGGSGSETQYF
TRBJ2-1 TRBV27 CASSLTGPGYNEQFF
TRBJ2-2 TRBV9 CASSADPSGELFF
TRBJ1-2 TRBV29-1 CSVEASNYGYTF
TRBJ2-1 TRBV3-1 CASSQQLTGTRIYNEQFF
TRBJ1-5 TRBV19 CATKRVGNQPQHF
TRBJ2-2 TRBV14 CASSPQDRGYTGELFF
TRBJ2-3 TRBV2 CASSASGRATDTQYF
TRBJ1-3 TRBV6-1 CASMRTASGNTIYF
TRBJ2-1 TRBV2 CASSEALPGQGSNEQFF
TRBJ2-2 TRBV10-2 CAGGDTHMFTGELFF
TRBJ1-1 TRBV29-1 CSDLRRDTPEEFF
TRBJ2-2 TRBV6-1 CASRAGTGDTGELFF
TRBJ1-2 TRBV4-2 CASSRDPGGYTF
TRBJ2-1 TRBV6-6 CASSYVRENEQFF
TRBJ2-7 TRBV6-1 CASREGRGHEYYF
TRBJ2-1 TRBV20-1 CSPLKNPGTNEQFF
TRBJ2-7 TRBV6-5 CASSYETSGSAYEQYF
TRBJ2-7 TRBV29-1 CSVVDFYGYEQYF
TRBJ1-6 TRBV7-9 CASSGHGGIGVFAPNSPLHF
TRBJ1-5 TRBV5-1 CASSLGTVNQPQHF
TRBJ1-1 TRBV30 CAWRNAGSEAFF